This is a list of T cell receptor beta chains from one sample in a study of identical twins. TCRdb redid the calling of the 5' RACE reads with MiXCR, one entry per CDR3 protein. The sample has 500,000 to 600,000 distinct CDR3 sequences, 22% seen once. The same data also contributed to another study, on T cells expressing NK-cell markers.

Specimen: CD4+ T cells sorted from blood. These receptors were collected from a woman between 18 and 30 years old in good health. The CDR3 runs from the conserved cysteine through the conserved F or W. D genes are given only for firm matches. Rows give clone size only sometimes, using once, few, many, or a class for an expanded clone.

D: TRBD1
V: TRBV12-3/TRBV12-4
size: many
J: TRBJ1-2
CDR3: CASSEQGYYGYTF
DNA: TGTGCCAGCAGTGAACAGGGGTACTATGGCTACACCTTC

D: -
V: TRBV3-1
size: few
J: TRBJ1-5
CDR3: CASSQRGGIQPQHF
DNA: TGTGCCAGCAGCCAAAGAGGTGGGATTCAGCCCCAGCATTTT

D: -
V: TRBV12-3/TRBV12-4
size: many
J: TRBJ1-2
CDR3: CASSDYGPGRGYTF
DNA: TGTGCCAGCAGTGATTATGGGCCAGGACGTGGCTACACCTTC

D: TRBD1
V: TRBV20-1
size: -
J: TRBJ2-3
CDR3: CTLTGTVGPSDTQYF
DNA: TGCACTTTGACCGGGACAGTCGGGCCATCGGATACGCAGTATTTT

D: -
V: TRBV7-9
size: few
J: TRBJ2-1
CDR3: CASSLRGVSNEQFF
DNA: TGTGCCAGCAGCTTAAGGGGGGTGTCCAATGAGCAGTTCTTC

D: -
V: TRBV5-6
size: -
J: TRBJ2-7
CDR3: CASSRPQGPLYEQYF
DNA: TGTGCCAGCAGCCGGCCGCAGGGACCCCTTTACGAGCAGTACTTC

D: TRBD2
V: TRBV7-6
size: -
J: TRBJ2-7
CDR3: CASSASTSGARYLYF
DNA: TGTGCCAGCAGCGCATCAACTAGCGGGGCCCGCTACCTGTACTTC

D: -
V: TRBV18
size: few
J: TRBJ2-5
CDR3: CASSPSLEETQYF
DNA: TGTGCCAGCTCACCAAGTCTAGAAGAGACCCAGTACTTC

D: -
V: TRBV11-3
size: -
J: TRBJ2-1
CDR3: CASSLRQINEQFF
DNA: TGTGCCAGCAGCTTAAGGCAGATCAATGAGCAGTTCTTC

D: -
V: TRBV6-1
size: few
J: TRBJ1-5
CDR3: CASRTLDRPNQPQHF
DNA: TGTGCCAGCAGGACACTCGACAGGCCTAATCAGCCCCAGCATTTT

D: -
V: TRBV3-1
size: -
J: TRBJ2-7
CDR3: CASSQLSGYHEQYF
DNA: TGTGCCAGCAGCCAGCTCTCCGGATACCACGAGCAGTACTTC

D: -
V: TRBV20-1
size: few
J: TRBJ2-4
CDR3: CSALGEAKNIQYF
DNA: TGCAGTGCCCTGGGAGAGGCCAAAAACATTCAGTACTTC

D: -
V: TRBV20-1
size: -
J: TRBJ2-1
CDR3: CSAQRGFEQFF
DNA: TGCAGTGCTCAGAGGGGTTTTGAGCAGTTCTTC

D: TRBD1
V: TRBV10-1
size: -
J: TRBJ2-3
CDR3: CASSAIGTVTDTQYF
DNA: TGCGCCAGCAGTGCCATTGGGACAGTCACAGATACGCAGTATTTT

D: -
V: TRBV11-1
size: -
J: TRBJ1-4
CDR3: CASSLGTASEKLFF
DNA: TGTGCCAGCAGCTTAGGGACGGCTTCCGAAAAACTGTTTTTT

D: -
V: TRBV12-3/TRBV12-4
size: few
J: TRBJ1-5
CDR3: CASSLGRYSNQPQHF
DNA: TGTGCCAGCAGTTTAGGCCGCTATAGCAATCAGCCCCAGCATTTT

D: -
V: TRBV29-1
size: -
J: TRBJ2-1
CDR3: CSVATGFVYNEQFF
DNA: TGCAGCGTCGCAACAGGGTTTGTCTACAATGAGCAGTTCTTC

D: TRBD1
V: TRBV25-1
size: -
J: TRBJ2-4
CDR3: CASRGDRLAKNIQYF
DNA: TGTGCCAGCAGAGGGGACAGATTAGCCAAAAACATTCAGTACTTC

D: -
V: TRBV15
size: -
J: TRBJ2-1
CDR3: CATSRDILSSYNEQFF
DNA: TGTGCCACCAGCAGAGATATCTTAAGCTCCTACAATGAGCAGTTCTTC

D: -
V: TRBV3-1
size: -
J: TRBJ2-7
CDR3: CASSPLFPASSYEQYF
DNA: TGTGCCAGCAGCCCCCTTTTCCCCGCGAGCTCCTACGAGCAGTACTTC

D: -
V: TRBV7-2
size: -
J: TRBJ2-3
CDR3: CAIRTSGDTQYF
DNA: TGTGCCATCCGGACTTCCGGGGATACGCAGTATTTT

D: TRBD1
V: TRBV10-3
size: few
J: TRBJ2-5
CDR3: CAIRGTGQETQYF
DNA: TGTGCCATCAGGGGGACAGGCCAAGAGACCCAGTACTTC

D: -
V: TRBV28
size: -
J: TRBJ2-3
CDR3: CASSTQGTDTQYF
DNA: TGTGCCAGCAGTACCCAGGGCACAGATACGCAGTATTTT

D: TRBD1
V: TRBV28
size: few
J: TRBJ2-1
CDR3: CASRPPGQGAYEQFF
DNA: TGTGCCAGCAGGCCCCCGGGACAGGGGGCATATGAGCAGTTCTTC

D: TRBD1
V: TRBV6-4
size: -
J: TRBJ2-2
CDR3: CASSDGRTGSTGELFF
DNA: TGTGCCAGCAGTGACGGCAGGACAGGGAGTACCGGGGAGCTGTTTTTT

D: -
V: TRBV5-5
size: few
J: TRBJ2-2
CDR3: CASSFWTENTGELFF
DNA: TGTGCCAGCAGCTTCTGGACAGAGAACACCGGGGAGCTGTTTTTT

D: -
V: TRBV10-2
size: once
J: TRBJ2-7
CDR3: CASSESQGLFHEQYF
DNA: TGCGCCAGCAGTGAGTCACAGGGTCTGTTCCACGAGCAGTACTTC

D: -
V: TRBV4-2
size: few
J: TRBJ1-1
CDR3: CASFGTGNTEAFF
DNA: TGTGCCAGCTTTGGAACGGGGAACACTGAAGCTTTCTTT

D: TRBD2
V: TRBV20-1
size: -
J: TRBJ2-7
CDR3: CSARGGGAIYEQYF
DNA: TGCAGTGCTAGAGGGGGAGGGGCTATCTACGAGCAGTACTTC

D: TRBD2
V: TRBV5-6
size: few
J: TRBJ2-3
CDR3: CASSYAGGPPDTQYF
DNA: TGTGCCAGCAGCTACGCGGGGGGCCCACCAGATACGCAGTATTTT

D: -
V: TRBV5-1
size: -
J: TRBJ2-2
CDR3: CASSLEPGPGELFF
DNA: TGCGCCAGCAGCTTGGAACCAGGTCCCGGGGAGCTGTTTTTT

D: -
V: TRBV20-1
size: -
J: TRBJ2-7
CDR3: CSLGTPFGQYF
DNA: TGCAGCCTCGGGACACCCTTTGGGCAGTACTTC

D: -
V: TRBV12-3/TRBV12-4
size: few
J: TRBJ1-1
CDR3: CASRLGVEAFF
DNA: TGTGCCAGCAGACTCGGGGTGGAAGCTTTCTTT

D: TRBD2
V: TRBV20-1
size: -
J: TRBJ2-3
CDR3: CSAPPWGGGDTQYF
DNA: TGCAGTGCTCCTCCTTGGGGGGGAGGAGATACGCAGTATTTT

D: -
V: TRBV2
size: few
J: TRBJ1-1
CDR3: CASNRATGNTEAFF
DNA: TGTGCCAGCAATCGGGCGACGGGCAACACTGAAGCTTTCTTT

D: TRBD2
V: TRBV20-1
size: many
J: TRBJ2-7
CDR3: CSASSSGRNYEQYF
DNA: TGCAGTGCTAGTTCTAGCGGGAGGAATTACGAGCAGTACTTC

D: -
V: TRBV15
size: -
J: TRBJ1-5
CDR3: CATSGIGQPQHF
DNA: TGTGCCACCAGCGGAATAGGCCAGCCCCAGCATTTT

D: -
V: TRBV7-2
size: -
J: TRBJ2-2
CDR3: CASSQGPRNTGELFF
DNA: TGTGCCAGCAGCCAGGGACCGAGAAACACCGGGGAGCTGTTTTTT

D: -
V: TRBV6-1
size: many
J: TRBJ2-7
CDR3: CASIRSGGSYEQYF
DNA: TGTGCCAGCATCCGTAGCGGCGGATCCTACGAGCAGTACTTC

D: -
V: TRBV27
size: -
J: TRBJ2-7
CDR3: CASSFLAGRTYEQYF
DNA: -

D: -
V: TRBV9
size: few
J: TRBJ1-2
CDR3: CASSVGPRDLYGYTF
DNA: TGTGCCAGCAGCGTAGGACCCAGGGACCTCTATGGCTACACCTTC

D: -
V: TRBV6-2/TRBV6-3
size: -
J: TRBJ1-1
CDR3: CASRYPTENTEAFF
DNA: TGTGCCAGCAGATACCCGACTGAGAACACTGAAGCTTTCTTT

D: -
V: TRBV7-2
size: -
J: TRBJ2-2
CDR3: CASSLGLVGELFF
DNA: TGTGCCAGCAGCTTGGGACTGGTCGGGGAGCTGTTTTTT

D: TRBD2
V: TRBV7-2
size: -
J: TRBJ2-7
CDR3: CASSLGPSGSGYEQYF
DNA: TGTGCCAGCAGCTTAGGTCCCAGCGGGAGTGGGTACGAGCAGTACTTC

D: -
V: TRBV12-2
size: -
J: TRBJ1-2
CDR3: CASRLEVGDRESDGYTF
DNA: TGTGCAAGTCGCTTAGAAGTCGGGGACAGGGAGTCTGATGGCTACACCTTC

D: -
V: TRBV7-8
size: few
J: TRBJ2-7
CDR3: CASSLVRGLTYEQYF
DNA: TGTGCCAGCAGCTTAGTACGGGGGCTCACCTACGAGCAGTACTTC

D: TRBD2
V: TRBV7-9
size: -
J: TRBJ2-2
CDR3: CASSRGLAGYTGELFF
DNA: TGTGCCAGCAGCCGAGGACTAGCGGGATACACCGGGGAGCTGTTTTTT

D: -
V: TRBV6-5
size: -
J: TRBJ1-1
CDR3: CASSSREAEAFF
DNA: TGTGCCAGCAGTTCCCGCGAGGCTGAAGCTTTCTTT

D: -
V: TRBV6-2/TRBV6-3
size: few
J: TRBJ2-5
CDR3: CATRGYQETQYF
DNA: TGTGCCACCCGGGGGTACCAAGAGACCCAGTACTTC

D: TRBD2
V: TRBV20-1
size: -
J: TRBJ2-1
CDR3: CSASGGRGLAGEPFF
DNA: TGCAGTGCTAGTGGGGGTAGGGGACTAGCGGGAGAACCGTTCTTC

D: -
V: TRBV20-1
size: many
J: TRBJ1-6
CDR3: CSARDIGNRYNSPLHF
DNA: TGCAGTGCTAGAGACATCGGTAACCGCTATAATTCACCCCTCCACTTT